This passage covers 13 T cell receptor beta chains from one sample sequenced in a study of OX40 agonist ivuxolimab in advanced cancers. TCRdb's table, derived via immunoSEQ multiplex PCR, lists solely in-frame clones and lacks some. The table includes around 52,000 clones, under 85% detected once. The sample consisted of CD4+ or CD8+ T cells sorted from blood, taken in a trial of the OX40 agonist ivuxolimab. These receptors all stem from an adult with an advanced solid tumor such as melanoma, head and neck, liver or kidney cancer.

Here the CDR3 DNA reads TGTGCCAGCAGCTTGGGGCAGCGAACTAGCACAGATACGCAGTATTTT. Its protein product is CASSLGQRTSTDTQYF. The rearrangement uses TRBV5-4 and TRBJ2-3; D unclear. CDR3 length: 16 amino acids. The germline gives CDR1 SGHNT, CDR2 YYREEE (reference sequence). The V and J ends lost 0 bases and 0 bases respectively, with 11 bases between them.

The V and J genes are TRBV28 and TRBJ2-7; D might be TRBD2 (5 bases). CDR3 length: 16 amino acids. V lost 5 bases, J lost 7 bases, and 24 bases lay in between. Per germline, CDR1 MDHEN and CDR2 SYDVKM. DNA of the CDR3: TGTGCCAGCAGTCCTCCCCCTCTAGCTGGTCCCGGGGAGCAGTACTTC. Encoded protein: CASSPPPLAGPGEQYF.

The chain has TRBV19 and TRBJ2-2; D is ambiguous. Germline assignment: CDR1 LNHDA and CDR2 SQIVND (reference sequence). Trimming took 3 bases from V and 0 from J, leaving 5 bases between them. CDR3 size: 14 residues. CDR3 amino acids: CASSIATNTGELFF. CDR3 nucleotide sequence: TGTGCCAGTAGTATCGCCACGAACACCGGGGAGCTGTTTTTT. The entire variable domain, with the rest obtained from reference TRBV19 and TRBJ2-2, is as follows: DGGITQSPKYLFRKEGQNVTLSCEQNLNHDAMYWYRQDPGQGLRLIYYSQIVNDFQKGDIAEGYSVSREKKESFPLTVTSAQKNPTAFYLCASSIATNTGELFFGEGSRLTVL.

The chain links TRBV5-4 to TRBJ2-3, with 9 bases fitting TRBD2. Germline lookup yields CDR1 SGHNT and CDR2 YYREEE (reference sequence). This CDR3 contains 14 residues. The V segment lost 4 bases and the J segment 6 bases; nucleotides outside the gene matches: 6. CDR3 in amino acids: CASSGREGPDTQYF. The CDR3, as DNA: TGTGCCAGCAGCGGGCGGGAGGGCCCCGATACGCAGTATTTT. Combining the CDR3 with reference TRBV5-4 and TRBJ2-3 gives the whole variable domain ETGVTQSPTHLIKTRGQQVTLRCSSQSGHNTVSWYQQALGQGPQFIFQYYREEENGRGNFPPRFSGLQFPNYSSELNVNALELDDSALYLCASSGREGPDTQYFGPGTRLTVL.

The CDR3 sequence: CASSRVSSGFQETQYF. For the CDR3, the DNA is TGTGCCAGCAGCAGAGTCTCTAGCGGATTTCAAGAGACCCAGTACTTC. The chain is built from TRBV2 and TRBJ2-5; the match to TRBD2 covers 7 bases. The CDR3 is 16 amino acids. V was pared by 6 bases and J by 2 bases, with 12 bases of the junction left unmatched. Germline V CDR1 and CDR2: SNHLY, FYNNEI.

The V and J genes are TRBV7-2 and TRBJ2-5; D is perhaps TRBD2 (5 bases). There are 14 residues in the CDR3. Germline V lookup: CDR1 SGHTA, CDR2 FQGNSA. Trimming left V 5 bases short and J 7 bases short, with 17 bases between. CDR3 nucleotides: TGTGCCAGCAGCGATCGGACTGGGAGCCGGACCCAGTACTTC. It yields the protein CASSDRTGSRTQYF.

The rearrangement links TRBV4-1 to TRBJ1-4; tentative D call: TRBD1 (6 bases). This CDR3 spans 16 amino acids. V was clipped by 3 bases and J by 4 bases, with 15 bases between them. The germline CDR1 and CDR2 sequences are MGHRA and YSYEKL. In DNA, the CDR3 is TGCGCCAGCAGCCAGGCCCCCAAGGGGGTTAATGAAAAACTGTTTTTT. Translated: CASSQAPKGVNEKLFF.

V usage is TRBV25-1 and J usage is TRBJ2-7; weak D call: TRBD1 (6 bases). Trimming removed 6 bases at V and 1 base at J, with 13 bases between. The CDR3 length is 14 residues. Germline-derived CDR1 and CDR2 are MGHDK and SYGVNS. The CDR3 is CASRPIDRSYEQYF. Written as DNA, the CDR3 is TGTGCCAGCAGGCCCATAGACAGGTCCTACGAGCAGTACTTC.

Here the CDR3 DNA reads TGTGCCAGCTCACCAATTGCGGACCTCTCTGGAAACACCATATATTTT. This sequence encodes CASSPIADLSGNTIYF. The gene calls are TRBV18 and TRBJ1-3, with D unclear. Germline V gene data show CDR1 as KGHSH and CDR2 as LQKENI. The CDR3 has 16 residues. With 2 bases removed from V and 0 bases from J, the gap between germline ends came to 11 bases.

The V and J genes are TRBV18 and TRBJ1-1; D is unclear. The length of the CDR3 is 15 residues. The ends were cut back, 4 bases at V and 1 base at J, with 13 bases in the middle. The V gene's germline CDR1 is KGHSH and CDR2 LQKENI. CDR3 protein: CASSLSGQENTEAFF. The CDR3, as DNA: TGTGCCAGCTCACTCAGTGGTCAGGAGAACACTGAAGCTTTCTTT.

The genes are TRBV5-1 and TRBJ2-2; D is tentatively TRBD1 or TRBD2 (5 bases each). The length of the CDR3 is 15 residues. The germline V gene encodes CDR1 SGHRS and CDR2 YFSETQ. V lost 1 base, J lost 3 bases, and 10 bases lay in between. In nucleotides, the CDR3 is TGCGCCAGCAGCTTGTTGGGGGAATACACCGGGGAGCTGTTTTTT. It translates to CASSLLGEYTGELFF.

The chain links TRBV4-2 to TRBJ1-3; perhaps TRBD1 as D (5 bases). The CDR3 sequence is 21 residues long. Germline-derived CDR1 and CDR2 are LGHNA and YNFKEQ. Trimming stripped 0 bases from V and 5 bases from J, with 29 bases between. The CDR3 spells CASSQDMAGTGTRALRNTIYF. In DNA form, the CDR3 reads TGTGCCAGCAGCCAAGATATGGCTGGGACTGGGACCCGGGCTCTGAGAAACACCATATATTTT.

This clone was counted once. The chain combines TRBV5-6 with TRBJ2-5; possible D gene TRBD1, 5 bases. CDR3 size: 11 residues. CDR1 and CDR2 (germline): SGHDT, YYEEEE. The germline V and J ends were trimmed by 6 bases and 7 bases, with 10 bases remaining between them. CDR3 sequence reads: CASNLQGTQYF. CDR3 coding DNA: TGTGCCAGCAACCTCCAGGGGACCCAGTACTTC.